This entry features one T cell receptor beta chain sequence. Antigen unknown. This specimen comes from a study of T cell repertoires in cytomegalovirus infection. On the study more broadly: Used in the study were CMV epitopes, some recently identified and HLA-C-restricted, others well-studied and HLA-B-restricted. Public TCR beta signatures indicated both CMV infection and matching HLA type. Study findings and constraints: The study found HLA-C-restricted CMV-specific TCR beta clonotypes dominating the ex vivo response.

TCRdb re-called the reads through MiXCR, storing one row per CDR3 protein. This table has tens of thousands of distinct CDR3 sequences, roughly 40% appearing once. Between the trimmed V and J ends, which lost 5 bases and 8 bases, there was a span of 12 bases. This CDR3 has 12 residues. Germline V gives CDR1 SGHVS, CDR2 FQNEAQ. The TCR originated in a human donor in good health (CMV status not recorded). Some clones in this sample may be carry-over from other donors' samples. The V gene is TRBV7-8, the J gene TRBJ1-2; no clear D. The sample in question was CD8+ T cells from cultured PBMCs, obtained from culture after CMV antigen stimulation. The CDR3 nucleotides read TGTGCCAGCAGCGACCGGGAATTCGGCTACACCTTC. Its protein is CASSDREFGYTF.